This TCR beta chain was obtained from a study of response to subunit inactivated influenza vaccine. Findings and limits, study-wide: After each seasonal influenza vaccination, few new T cells are recruited, the authors suggested.

The germline V and J ends were trimmed by 3 bases and 4 bases, with 6 bases remaining between them. This CDR3 region has 11 residues. The germline gives CDR1 DFQATT, CDR2 SNEGSKA (reference sequence). In TCRdb, the RT-PCR reads were re-called with MiXCR into one record per CDR3 protein. This sample has some 190,000 distinct CDR3 sequences, with roughly 14% found just once. As for this clonotype: What it recognizes is unknown.

The chain combines TRBV20-1 with TRBJ1-1; D is ambiguous. This TCR derives from a man aged 45-65 years who received an inactivated influenza vaccine. Source: CD8+ T cells sorted from PBMCs, taken more than 4 days after vaccination. This CDR3 reads CSAREVTEAFF. CDR3 in DNA: TGCAGTGCTAGGGAGGTCACTGAAGCTTTCTTT.